The 21 T cell receptor beta chains listed next were all sequenced from one sample in a study of naive and memory T cell subsets. Reverse transcription of blood and skin TCR RNA was primed at alpha and beta constant regions. TCRdb ran MiXCR on the 5' RACE reads and lists one entry per CDR3 protein. The table has over 20,000 distinct CDR3 sequences, around 21% seen once. Whole-blood samples were around 2.5 ml of peripheral blood from healthy adult volunteers. The receptor source for this set is a female donor in good health.

This clonotype was picked up one time. The chain has TRBV9 and TRBJ2-3; D perhaps matches TRBD2 (5 bases). This CDR3 has 18 residues. CDR1 and CDR2 from the germline V gene are SGDLS and YYNGEE. Trimming removed 0 bases at V and 1 base at J, with 18 bases between. The CDR3 here is CASSVGFGVGVGTDTQYF. CDR3 nucleotides: TGTGCCAGCAGCGTAGGGTTCGGGGTTGGGGTAGGCACAGATACGCAGTATTTT.

Note on this clonotype: Given the absence of the conserved phenylalanine or tryptophan at the CDR3 end, a read error is likely. The rearrangement links TRBV27 to TRBJ2-7, with 10 bases matching TRBD1. Trimming removed 5 bases from V and 6 bases from J; junction bases left unmatched: 7. The length of the CDR3 is 14 residues. The germline gives CDR1 MNHEY, CDR2 SMNVEV (reference sequence). The CDR3 sequence: CASSTGTGEVEQYY. CDR3 coding DNA: TGTGCCAGCAGTACCGGGACAGGGGAGGTCGAGCAGTACTAC.

Within the sample, this clonotype is medium-sized. The chain combines TRBV12-3 or TRBV12-4 with TRBJ1-5, with 12 bases identical to TRBD1. V gave up 7 bases and J gave up 6 bases; unmatched junction bases: 10. There are 16 residues in the CDR3. DNA of the CDR3: TGTGCCAGCACCCTGGGTCCGGGACAGGGGGCTCAGCCCCAGCATTTT. Its translation is CASTLGPGQGAQPQHF.

The chain couples TRBV29-1 to TRBJ1-2; D remains unclear. Germline V gives CDR1 SQVTM, CDR2 ANQGSEA. The CDR3 sequence is 12 residues long. V was shortened by 0 bases and J by 2 bases, with 4 bases between the two germline ends. The CDR3 DNA is TGCAGCGTTGAAGATCCCAACTATGGCTACACCTTC. It translates to CSVEDPNYGYTF.

This clonotype has more than one count but fewer than ten. CDR3 bases: TGCAGTGCTCCAACAAGGCTAGCGGGCAACTACGAGCAGTACTTC. Translated: CSAPTRLAGNYEQYF. The chain combines TRBV20-1 with TRBJ2-7; 8 nucleotides agree with TRBD2. Looked up from germline, CDR1 is DFQATT and CDR2 is SNEGSKA (reference sequence). V shed 5 bases, J shed 3 bases, and the junction held 12 bases outside the gene matches. The CDR3 spans 15 residues.

The sample holds a few counts of this clonotype. The genes are TRBV29-1 and TRBJ1-6; D is undetermined. The germline V gene encodes CDR1 SQVTM and CDR2 ANQGSEA. This CDR3 is built from 13 residues. Trimming pared 7 bases from V and 8 bases from J, leaving 15 bases between. CDR3 in amino acids: CSAGRGKDSPLHF. The CDR3 DNA sequence: TGCAGCGCCGGCCGAGGGAAGGATTCACCCCTCCACTTT.

This chain joins TRBV29-1 and TRBJ1-3; 7 bases agree with TRBD1. Germline CDR1 SQVTM, CDR2 ANQGSEA. J was trimmed by 7 bases and V by 6 bases; bases with no gene match: 15. CDR3 length: 15 residues. CDR3 bases: TGCAGCGTCGGCTACAGGGGTTCGTCAGGGAACACCATATATTTT. Translating it yields CSVGYRGSSGNTIYF.

This clonotype was picked up many times. V usage is TRBV27 and J usage is TRBJ1-5, with D unclear. Germline V gene lookup returns CDR1 MNHEY and CDR2 SMNVEV (reference sequence). The germline V and J ends were trimmed by 0 bases and 4 bases, with 10 bases remaining between them. This CDR3 has 15 residues. CDR3 coding DNA: TGTGCCAGCAGTTTATCCTTGGTGGGGAATCAGCCCCAGCATTTT. Protein sequence: CASSLSLVGNQPQHF.

This clonotype showed up many times. The J gene is TRBJ2-3, the V gene TRBV7-8; TRBD1 is a possible D gene (6 bases). CDR1 is SGHVS, CDR2 FQNEAQ, per germline. The CDR3 extends over 19 amino acids. V lost 4 bases to trimming and J lost 0 bases, with 23 bases between them. CDR3 amino acids: CASSSYRDRRFDSTDTQYF. The CDR3 nucleotides read TGTGCCAGCAGCTCGTACAGGGATCGAAGGTTTGATAGCACAGATACGCAGTATTTT.

The chain combines TRBV5-1 with TRBJ2-3, with a tentative D call TRBD2 (6 bases). Germline-derived CDR1 and CDR2 are SGHRS and YFSETQ. Trimming cost V 4 bases and J 5 bases, with 17 bases left between them. The CDR3 length is 15 residues. Written as DNA, the CDR3 is TGCGCCAGCAGCAGCCGGGGACTCCGAGGAGATACGCAGTATTTT. As protein: CASSSRGLRGDTQYF.

The chain uses TRBV20-1 and TRBJ1-5; 8 bases map to TRBD1. CDR1 is DFQATT, CDR2 SNEGSKA, per germline (reference sequence). V shed 3 bases, J shed 1 base, and the junction held 8 bases outside the gene matches. The CDR3 spans 16 residues. DNA of the CDR3: TGCAGTGCTAGCATCCAGGGGGCCGGCAGCAATCAGCCCCAGCATTTT. This codes for CSASIQGAGSNQPQHF.

This clonotype showed up just a few times. The chain links TRBV6-6 to TRBJ1-6; the D is unclear. Deletions cut 9 bases from V and 8 bases from J, with 14 bases between. This CDR3 has 13 amino acids. In germline, CDR1 is MNHNY, CDR2 SVGAGI (reference sequence). The DNA of the CDR3 is TGTGCCAGTGTTTTTTGGACCGATTCACCCCTCCACTTT. Residues: CASVFWTDSPLHF.

A few counts support this clonotype. This may arise from a read error, as a much more abundant clone is one base away. V usage is TRBV7-2 and J usage is TRBJ2-7, with no clear D. The germline V gene encodes CDR1 SGHTA and CDR2 FQGNSA. V was cut by 1 base and J by 2 bases, with 3 bases left in between. This CDR3 comprises 12 residues. This chain's CDR3 is CASSLDAYEQYF. DNA for the CDR3: TGTGCCAGCAGCTTAGATGCCTACGAGCAGTACTTC. Variable domain in full (rest from reference TRBV7-2 and TRBJ2-7): GAGVSQSPSNKVTEKGKDVELRCDPISGHTALYWYRQSLGQGLEFLIYFQGNSAPDKSGLPSDRFSAERTGGSVSTLTIQRTQQEDSAVYLCASSLDAYEQYFGPGTRLTVT.

The V gene is TRBV12-3 or TRBV12-4, the J gene TRBJ1-5; 9 bases map to TRBD1. The CDR3 is 15 amino acids. The ends lost 5 bases at V and 9 bases at J; junction bases unmatched: 11. The CDR3 here is CASSLGTGFDPPQHF. As DNA, the CDR3 is TGTGCCAGCAGTCTCGGGACAGGGTTCGATCCGCCCCAGCATTTT.

This chain uses TRBV11-2 with TRBJ2-5; D is uncertain. The V end was cut by 5 bases, the J end by 2 bases, with 18 bases between. Germline CDR1 SGHAT, CDR2 FQNNGV. The CDR3 is made up of 16 amino acids. CDR3 sequence reads: CASSPNSPRPQETQYF. In nucleotides, the CDR3 is TGTGCCAGCAGCCCCAATAGTCCGAGACCACAAGAGACCCAGTACTTC.

The chain joins TRBV29-1 to TRBJ1-3, with D unresolved. The CDR3 loop spans 13 amino acids. Trimming took 4 bases from V and 0 from J, leaving 7 bases between them. Germline values: CDR1 SQVTM, CDR2 ANQGSEA. The CDR3 here is CSVARDSGNTIYF. In DNA, the CDR3 is TGCAGCGTTGCAAGGGACTCTGGAAACACCATATATTTT.

The chain links TRBV7-9 to TRBJ2-7; D is perhaps TRBD1 (8 bases). The CDR3 runs to 14 residues. V lost 5 bases, J lost 6 bases, and 17 bases lay in between. The germline V gene has CDR1 SEHNR and CDR2 FQNEAQ (reference sequence). CDR3 in amino acids: CASSVDREGLEQYF. The CDR3 bases are TGTGCCAGCAGCGTGGACAGGGAGGGGCTCGAGCAGTACTTC. Full variable domain (missing parts from reference TRBV7-9 and TRBJ2-7): DTGVSQNPRHKITKRGQNVTFRCDPISEHNRLYWYRQTLGQGPEFLTYFQNEAQLEKSRLLSDRFSAERPKGSFSTLEIQRTEQGDSAMYLCASSVDREGLEQYFGPGTRLTVT.

The V call is TRBV6-6, the J call TRBJ1-3; perhaps TRBD1 as D (6 bases). V was trimmed by 5 bases and J by 0 bases, leaving 14 bases between them. CDR3 length equals 16 residues. Germline loops: CDR1 MNHNY, CDR2 SVGAGI (reference sequence). The CDR3 region has the DNA TGTGCCAGCAGTCCAAAGGACAGTCTCTCTGGAAACACCATATATTTT. Its translation: CASSPKDSLSGNTIYF.

Sample share makes this clonotype medium-sized. The rearrangement links TRBV18 to TRBJ2-7, with TRBD1 matching over 8 bases. The CDR3 length is 13 residues. Trimming at V came to 3 bases and at J to 6 bases, leaving 4 bases not matched to a gene. The V gene's germline CDR1 is KGHSH and CDR2 LQKENI. The CDR3 region is CASSPQGAGEQYF. The CDR3 DNA is TGTGCCAGCTCACCTCAGGGGGCGGGCGAGCAGTACTTC.

This clonotype was picked up a small number of times. This chain's CDR3 is CSVAPRLSGETQYF. As DNA, the CDR3 is TGCAGCGTTGCCCCTCGGCTATCTGGTGAGACCCAGTACTTC. This chain links TRBV29-1 with TRBJ2-5; D remains unclear. CDR1 SQVTM and CDR2 ANQGSEA come from the germline V gene. The CDR3 has 14 residues. V dropped 4 bases and J dropped 5 bases, with 17 bases sitting between them.

This clonotype is labeled medium-sized. The V gene is TRBV4-2, the J gene TRBJ2-1; D is ambiguous. There are 13 residues in the CDR3. Germline loops: CDR1 LGHNA, CDR2 YNFKEQ. V shed 1 base and J shed 8 bases, with 9 bases lying between them. The CDR3 sequence is CASSQALGDEQFF. CDR3 DNA: TGTGCCAGCAGCCAAGCCCTAGGAGATGAGCAGTTCTTC.